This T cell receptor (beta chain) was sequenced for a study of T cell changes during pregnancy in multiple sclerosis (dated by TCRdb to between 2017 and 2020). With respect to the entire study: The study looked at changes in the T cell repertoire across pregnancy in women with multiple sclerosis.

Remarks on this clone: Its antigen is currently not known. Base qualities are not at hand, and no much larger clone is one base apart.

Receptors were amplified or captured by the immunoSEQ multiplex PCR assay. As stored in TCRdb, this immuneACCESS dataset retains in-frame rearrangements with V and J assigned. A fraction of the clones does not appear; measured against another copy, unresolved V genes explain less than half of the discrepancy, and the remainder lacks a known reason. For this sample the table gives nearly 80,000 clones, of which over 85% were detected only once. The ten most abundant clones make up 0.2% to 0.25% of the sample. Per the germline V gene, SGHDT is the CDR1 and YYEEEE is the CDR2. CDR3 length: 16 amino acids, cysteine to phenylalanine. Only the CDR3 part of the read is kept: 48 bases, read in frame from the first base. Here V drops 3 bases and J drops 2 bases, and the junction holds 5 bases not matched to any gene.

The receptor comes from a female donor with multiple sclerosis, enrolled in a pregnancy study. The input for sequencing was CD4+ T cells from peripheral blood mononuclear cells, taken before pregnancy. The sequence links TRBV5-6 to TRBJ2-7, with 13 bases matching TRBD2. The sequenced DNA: TGTGCCAGCAGCTCCGGACTAGCGGGAGTGACCTACGAGCAGTACTTC. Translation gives CASSSGLAGVTYEQYF.